Listed here are 5 T cell receptor beta chains from one sample, sequenced in a study of cytomegalovirus exposure and HLA in healthy donors (dated by TCRdb to about 2017). Library construction relied on the immunoSEQ multiplex PCR assay. For the multiplex PCR, a mixture combining 60 forward primers for TCR Vbeta segments and 13 reverse primers for TCR Jbeta segments was used. TCRdb limited this immuneACCESS table to in-frame rearrangements with V and J called. A share of clones is missing; checked studies link under half to unresolved V genes, and the rest is unexplained. Counted in this sample were 120,000 to 150,000 clones; 79% of them appeared once. The ten largest clones add up to around 6.7% of the sample. Sequenced input: PBMCs. The receptor source for this set is a woman in her forties in good health and CMV-seropositive.

This clone showed up just once. This sequence joins TRBV19 and TRBJ1-6, with 7 bases matching TRBD1. The length of the CDR3 is 15 residues. The germline V gene encodes CDR1 LNHDA and CDR2 SQIVND (reference sequence). The trim removed 6 bases at V and 4 bases at J, leaving 6 bases unmatched. The CDR3 region is CASSTGEIYNSPLHF. CDR3 nucleotides: TGTGCCAGTAGCACAGGGGAGATTTATAATTCACCCCTCCACTTT.

Only a few counts were recorded for this clone. The V and J genes are TRBV7-9 and TRBJ2-4; 8 positions match TRBD2. This CDR3 is built from 17 residues. From germline, CDR1 is SEHNR and CDR2 FQNEAQ (reference sequence). The V and J ends lost 1 base and 0 bases, in that order; junction bases with no gene match: 5. CDR3 DNA sequence: TGTGCCAGCAGCTTAGTTAGCGGGGAAATAGCCAAAAACATTCAGTACTTC. It codes for CASSLVSGEIAKNIQYF.

This chain joins TRBV5-1 and TRBJ2-2; weak D call: TRBD1 (6 bases). Germline V gene data show CDR1 as SGHRS and CDR2 as YFSETQ. The CDR3 loop spans 14 amino acids. V was pared by 8 bases and J by 4 bases, with 15 bases between. CDR3: CASVDSPGTGELFF. The CDR3 coding sequence is TGCGCCAGTGTGGACAGCCCGGGCACCGGGGAGCTGTTTTTT.

J is TRBJ2-2 and V is TRBV5-4; 16 nucleotides agree with TRBD2. The V segment lost 6 bases and the J segment 4 bases; nucleotides outside the gene matches: 9. The CDR3 loop spans 18 amino acids. The germline gives CDR1 SGHNT, CDR2 YYREEE (reference sequence). The CDR3 nucleotides read TGTGCCAGCACCGGGACTAGCGGGGGGGCGGGTTTCACCGGGGAGCTGTTTTTT. Translated: CASTGTSGGAGFTGELFF.

Note on this clone: Compared with germline, one end of the junction differs, possibly owing to a read error. This chain links TRBV7-9 with TRBJ2-3, with D maybe TRBD1 (6 bases). The germline V gene has CDR1 SEHNR and CDR2 FQNEAQ (reference sequence). The CDR3 has 15 residues. The CDR3 loop is CSSSLTGQLTDTQYF. CDR3 DNA sequence: TGTTCCAGCAGCTTAACAGGGCAGTTAACAGATACGCAGTATTTT.